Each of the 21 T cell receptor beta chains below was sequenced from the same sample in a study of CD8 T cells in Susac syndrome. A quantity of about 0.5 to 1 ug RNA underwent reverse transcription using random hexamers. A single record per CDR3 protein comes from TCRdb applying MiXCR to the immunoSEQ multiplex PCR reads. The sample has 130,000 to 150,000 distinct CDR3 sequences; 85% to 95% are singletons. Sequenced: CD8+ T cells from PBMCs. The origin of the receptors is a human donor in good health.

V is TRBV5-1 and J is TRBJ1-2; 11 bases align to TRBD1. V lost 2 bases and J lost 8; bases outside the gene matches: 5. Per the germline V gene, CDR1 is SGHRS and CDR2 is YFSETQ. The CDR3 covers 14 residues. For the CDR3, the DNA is TGCGCCAGCAGCTTCGGACAGGGGGCGGAAGGCTACACCTTC. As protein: CASSFGQGAEGYTF.

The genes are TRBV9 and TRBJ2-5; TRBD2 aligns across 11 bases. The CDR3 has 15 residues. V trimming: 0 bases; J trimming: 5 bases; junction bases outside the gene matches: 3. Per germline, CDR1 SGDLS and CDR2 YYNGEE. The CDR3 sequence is CASSVVGLAGETQYF. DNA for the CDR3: TGTGCCAGCAGCGTAGTCGGACTAGCGGGTGAGACCCAGTACTTC. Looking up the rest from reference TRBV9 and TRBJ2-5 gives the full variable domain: DSGVTQTPKHLITATGQRVTLRCSPRSGDLSVYWYQQSLDQGLQFLIQYYNGEERAKGNILERFSAQQFPDLHSELNLSSLELGDSALYFCASSVVGLAGETQYFGPGTRLLVL.

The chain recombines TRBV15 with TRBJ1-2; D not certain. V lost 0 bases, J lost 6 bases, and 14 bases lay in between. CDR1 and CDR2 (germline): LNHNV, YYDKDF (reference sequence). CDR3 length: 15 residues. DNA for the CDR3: TGTGCCACCAGCAGAGAAATGCCCCTAACTAATGGCTACACCTTC. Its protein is CATSREMPLTNGYTF.

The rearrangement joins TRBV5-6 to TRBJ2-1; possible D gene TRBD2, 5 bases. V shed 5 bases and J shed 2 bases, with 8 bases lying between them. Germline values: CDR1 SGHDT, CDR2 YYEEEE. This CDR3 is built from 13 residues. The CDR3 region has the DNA TGTGCCAGCAGTTTCGGGGCCTACAATGAGCAGTTCTTC. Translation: CASSFGAYNEQFF. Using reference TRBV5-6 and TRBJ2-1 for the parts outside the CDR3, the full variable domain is DAGVTQSPTHLIKTRGQQVTLRCSPKSGHDTVSWYQQALGQGPQFIFQYYEEEERQRGNFPDRFSGHQFPNYSSELNVNALLLGDSALYLCASSFGAYNEQFFGPGTRLTVL.

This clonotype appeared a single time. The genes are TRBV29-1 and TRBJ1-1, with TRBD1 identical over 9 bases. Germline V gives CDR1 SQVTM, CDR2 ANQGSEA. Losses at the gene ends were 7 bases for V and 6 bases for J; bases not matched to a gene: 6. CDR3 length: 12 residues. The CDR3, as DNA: TGCAGCGCAACAGGGGGCAAATCTGAAGCTTTCTTT. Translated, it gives CSATGGKSEAFF.

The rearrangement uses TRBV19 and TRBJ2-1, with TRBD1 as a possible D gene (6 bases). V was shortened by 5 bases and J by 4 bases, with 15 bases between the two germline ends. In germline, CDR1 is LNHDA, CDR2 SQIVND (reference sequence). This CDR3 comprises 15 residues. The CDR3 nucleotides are TGTGCCAGTAGTGGGCCGACAGGAACGTACAATGAGCAGTTCTTC. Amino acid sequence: CASSGPTGTYNEQFF. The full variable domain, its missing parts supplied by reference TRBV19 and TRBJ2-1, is DGGITQSPKYLFRKEGQNVTLSCEQNLNHDAMYWYRQDPGQGLRLIYYSQIVNDFQKGDIAEGYSVSREKKESFPLTVTSAQKNPTAFYLCASSGPTGTYNEQFFGPGTRLTVL.

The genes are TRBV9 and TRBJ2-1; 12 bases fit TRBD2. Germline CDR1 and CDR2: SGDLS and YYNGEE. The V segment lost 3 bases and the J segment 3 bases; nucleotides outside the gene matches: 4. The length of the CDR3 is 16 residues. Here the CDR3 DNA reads TGTGCCAGCAGCGATCCACTAGCGGGAGGCTACAATGAGCAGTTCTTC. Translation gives CASSDPLAGGYNEQFF.

The CDR3 spells CASSRIKYRLNTEAFF. DNA for the CDR3: TGTGCCAGCAGTAGGATCAAGTACCGGCTGAACACTGAAGCTTTCTTT. The V gene is TRBV28, the J gene TRBJ1-1; D gene uncertain. The ends were cut back, 5 bases at V and 0 bases at J, with 16 bases in the middle. This CDR3 contains 16 residues. The germline gives CDR1 MDHEN, CDR2 SYDVKM.

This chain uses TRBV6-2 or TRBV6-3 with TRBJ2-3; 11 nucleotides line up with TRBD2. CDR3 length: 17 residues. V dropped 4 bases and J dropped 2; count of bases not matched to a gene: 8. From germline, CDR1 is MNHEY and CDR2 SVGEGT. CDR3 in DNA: TGTGCCAGCAGTTCGAGCACTAGCGGGAGCATCACAGATACGCAGTATTTT. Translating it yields CASSSSTSGSITDTQYF.

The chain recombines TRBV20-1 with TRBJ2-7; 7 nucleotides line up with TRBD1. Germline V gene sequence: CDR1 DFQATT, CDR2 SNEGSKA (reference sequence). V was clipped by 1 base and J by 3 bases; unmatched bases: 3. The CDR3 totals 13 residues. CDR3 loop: CSARGQGLYEQYF. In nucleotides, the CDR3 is TGCAGTGCTAGAGGACAGGGTCTCTACGAGCAGTACTTC.

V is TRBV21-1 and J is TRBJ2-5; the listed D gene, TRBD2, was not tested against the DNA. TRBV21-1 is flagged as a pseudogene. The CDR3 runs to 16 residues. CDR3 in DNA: TGTGCCAGCAGCCATCCGAGGACTAGCGGGATGAAGACCCAGTACTTC. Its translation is CASSHPRTSGMKTQYF.

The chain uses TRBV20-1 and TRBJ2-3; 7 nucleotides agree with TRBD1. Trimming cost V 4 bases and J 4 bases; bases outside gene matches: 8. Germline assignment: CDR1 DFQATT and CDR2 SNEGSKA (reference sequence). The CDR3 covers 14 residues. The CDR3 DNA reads TGCAGTGCTACACCATACGACAGGGCAGATACGCAGTATTTT. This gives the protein CSATPYDRADTQYF.

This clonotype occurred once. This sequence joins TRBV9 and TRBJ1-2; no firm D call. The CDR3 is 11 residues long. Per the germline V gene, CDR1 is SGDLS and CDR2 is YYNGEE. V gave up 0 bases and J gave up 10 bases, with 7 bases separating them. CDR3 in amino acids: CASSVGMDYTF. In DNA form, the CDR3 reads TGTGCCAGCAGCGTAGGGATGGACTACACCTTC. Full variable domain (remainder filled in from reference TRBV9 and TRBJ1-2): DSGVTQTPKHLITATGQRVTLRCSPRSGDLSVYWYQQSLDQGLQFLIQYYNGEERAKGNILERFSAQQFPDLHSELNLSSLELGDSALYFCASSVGMDYTFGSGTRLTVV.

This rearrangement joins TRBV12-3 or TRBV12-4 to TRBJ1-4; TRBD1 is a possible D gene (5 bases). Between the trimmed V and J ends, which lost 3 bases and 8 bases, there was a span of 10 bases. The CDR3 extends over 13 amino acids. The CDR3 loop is CASSFREGEKLFF. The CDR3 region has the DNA TGTGCCAGCAGTTTTCGTGAGGGGGAAAAACTGTTTTTT.

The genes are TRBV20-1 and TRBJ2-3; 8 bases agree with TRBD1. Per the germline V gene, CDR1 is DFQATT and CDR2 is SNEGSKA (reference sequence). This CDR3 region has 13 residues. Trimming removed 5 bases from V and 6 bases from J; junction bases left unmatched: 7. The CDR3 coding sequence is TGCAGTGCTCCGGGACAGGTGATGGATACGCAGTATTTT. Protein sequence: CSAPGQVMDTQYF.

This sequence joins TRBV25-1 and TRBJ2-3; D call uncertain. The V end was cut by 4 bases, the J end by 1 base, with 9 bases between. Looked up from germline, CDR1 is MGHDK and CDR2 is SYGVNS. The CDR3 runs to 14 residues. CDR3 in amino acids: CASSAMDRTDTQYF. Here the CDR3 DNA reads TGTGCCAGCAGTGCTATGGACCGCACAGATACGCAGTATTTT.

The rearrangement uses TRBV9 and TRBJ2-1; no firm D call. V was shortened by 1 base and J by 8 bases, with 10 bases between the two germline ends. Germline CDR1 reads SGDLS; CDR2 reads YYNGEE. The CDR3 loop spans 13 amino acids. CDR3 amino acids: CASSVTPLDEQFF. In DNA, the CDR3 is TGTGCCAGCAGCGTAACCCCCTTGGATGAGCAGTTCTTC.

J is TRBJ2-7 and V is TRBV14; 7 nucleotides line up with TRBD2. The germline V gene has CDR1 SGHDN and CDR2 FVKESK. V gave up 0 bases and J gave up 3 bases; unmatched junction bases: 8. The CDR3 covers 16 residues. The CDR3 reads CASSQERVRGNYEQYF. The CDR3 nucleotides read TGTGCCAGCAGCCAAGAAAGGGTGCGGGGGAACTACGAGCAGTACTTC. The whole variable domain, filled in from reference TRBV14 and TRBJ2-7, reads EAGVTQFPSHSVIEKGQTVTLRCDPISGHDNLYWYRRVMGKEIKFLLHFVKESKQDESGMPNNRFLAERTGGTYSTLKVQPAELEDSGVYFCASSQERVRGNYEQYFGPGTRLTVT.

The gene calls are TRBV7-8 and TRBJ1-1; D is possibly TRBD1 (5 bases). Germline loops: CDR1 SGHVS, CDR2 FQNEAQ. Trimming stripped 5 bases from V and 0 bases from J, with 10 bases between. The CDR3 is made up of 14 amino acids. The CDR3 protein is CASSQDTLNTEAFF. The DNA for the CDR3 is TGTGCCAGCAGCCAGGACACCTTGAACACTGAAGCTTTCTTT. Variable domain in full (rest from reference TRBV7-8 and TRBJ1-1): GAGVSQSPRYKVAKRGQDVALRCDPISGHVSLFWYQQALGQGPEFLTYFQNEAQLDKSGLPSDRFFAERPEGSVSTLKIQRTQQEDSAVYLCASSQDTLNTEAFFGQGTRLTVV.

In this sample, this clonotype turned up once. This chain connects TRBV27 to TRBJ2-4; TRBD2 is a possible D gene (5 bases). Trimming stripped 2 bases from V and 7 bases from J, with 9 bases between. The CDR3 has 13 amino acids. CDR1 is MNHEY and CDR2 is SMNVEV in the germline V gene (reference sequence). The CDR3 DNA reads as TGTGCCAGCAGTTTAGCGCCTAGCAACATTCAGTACTTC. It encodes CASSLAPSNIQYF.

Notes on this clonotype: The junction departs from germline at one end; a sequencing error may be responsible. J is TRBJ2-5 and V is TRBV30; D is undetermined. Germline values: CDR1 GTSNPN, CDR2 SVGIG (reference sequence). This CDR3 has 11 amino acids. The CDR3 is CAWSPRVSIHF. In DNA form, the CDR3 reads TGTGCCTGGAGTCCCCGGGTCTCTATTCACTTC.